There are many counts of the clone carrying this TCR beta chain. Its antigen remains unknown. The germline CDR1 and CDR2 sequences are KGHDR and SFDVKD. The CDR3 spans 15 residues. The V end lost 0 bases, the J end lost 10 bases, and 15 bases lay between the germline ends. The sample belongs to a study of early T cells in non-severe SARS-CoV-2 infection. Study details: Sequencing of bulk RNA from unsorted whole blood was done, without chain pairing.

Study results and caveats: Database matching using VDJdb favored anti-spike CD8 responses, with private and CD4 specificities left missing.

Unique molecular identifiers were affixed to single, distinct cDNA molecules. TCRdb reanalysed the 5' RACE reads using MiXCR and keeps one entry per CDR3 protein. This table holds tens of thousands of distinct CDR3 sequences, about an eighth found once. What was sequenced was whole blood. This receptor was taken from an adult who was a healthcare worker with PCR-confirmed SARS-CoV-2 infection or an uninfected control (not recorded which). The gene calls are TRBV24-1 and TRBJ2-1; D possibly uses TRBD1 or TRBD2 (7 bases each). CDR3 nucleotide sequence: TGTGCCACCAGTGATTTGGCAGGGGGGGCAGTCGAGCAGTTCTTC. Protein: CATSDLAGGAVEQFF.